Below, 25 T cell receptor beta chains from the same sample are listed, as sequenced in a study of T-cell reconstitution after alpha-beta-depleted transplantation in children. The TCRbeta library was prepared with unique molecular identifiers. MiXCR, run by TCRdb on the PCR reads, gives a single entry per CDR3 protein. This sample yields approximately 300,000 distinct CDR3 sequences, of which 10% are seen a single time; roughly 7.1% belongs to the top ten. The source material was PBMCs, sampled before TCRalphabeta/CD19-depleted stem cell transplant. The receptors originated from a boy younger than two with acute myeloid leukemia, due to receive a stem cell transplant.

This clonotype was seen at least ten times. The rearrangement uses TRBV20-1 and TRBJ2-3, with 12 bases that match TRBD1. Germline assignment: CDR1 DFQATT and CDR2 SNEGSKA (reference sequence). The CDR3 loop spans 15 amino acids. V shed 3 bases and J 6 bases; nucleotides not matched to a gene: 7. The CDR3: CSASWDRGRGDTQYF. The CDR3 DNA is TGCAGTGCTAGTTGGGACAGGGGGCGAGGGGATACGCAGTATTTT.

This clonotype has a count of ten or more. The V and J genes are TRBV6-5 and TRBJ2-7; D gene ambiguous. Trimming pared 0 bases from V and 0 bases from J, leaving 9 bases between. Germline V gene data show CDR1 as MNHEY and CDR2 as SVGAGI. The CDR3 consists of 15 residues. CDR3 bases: TGTGCCAGCAGTTACTCGGGTGGCGGCTCCTACGAGCAGTACTTC. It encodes CASSYSGGGSYEQYF.

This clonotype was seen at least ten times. This CDR3 reads CSALRGDSPLHF. The CDR3 region has the DNA TGCAGTGCCCTAAGGGGCGATTCACCCCTCCACTTT. This chain joins TRBV20-1 and TRBJ1-6; possibly TRBD1 for D (5 bases). This CDR3 has 12 amino acids. The germline CDR1 and CDR2 sequences are DFQATT and SNEGSKA (reference sequence). V was cut by 6 bases and J by 8 bases, with 11 bases left in between.

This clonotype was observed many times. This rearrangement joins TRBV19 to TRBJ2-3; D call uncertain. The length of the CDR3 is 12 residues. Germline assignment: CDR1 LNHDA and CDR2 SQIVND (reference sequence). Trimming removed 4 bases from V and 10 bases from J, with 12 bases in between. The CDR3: CASSNSRHPQYF. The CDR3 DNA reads TGTGCCAGTAGTAATTCTAGACATCCGCAGTATTTT.

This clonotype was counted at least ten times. The DNA of the CDR3 is TGTGCCAGCAGCGTAGGGACAGGGGGCACTGAAGCTTTCTTT. Translated, it gives CASSVGTGGTEAFF. The genes are TRBV9 and TRBJ1-1; 10 bases match TRBD1. The CDR3 is 14 residues long. J lost 4 bases, V lost 0 bases, and 0 bases had no gene match. Germline values: CDR1 SGDLS, CDR2 YYNGEE. The entire variable domain, with the rest obtained from reference TRBV9 and TRBJ1-1, is as follows: DSGVTQTPKHLITATGQRVTLRCSPRSGDLSVYWYQQSLDQGLQFLIQYYNGEERAKGNILERFSAQQFPDLHSELNLSSLELGDSALYFCASSVGTGGTEAFFGQGTRLTVV.

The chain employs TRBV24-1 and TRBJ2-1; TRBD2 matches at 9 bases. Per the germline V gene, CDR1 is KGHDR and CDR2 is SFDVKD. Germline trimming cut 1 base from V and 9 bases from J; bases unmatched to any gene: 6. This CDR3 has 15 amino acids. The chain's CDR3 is CATSDFQREDREQFF. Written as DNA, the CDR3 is TGTGCCACCAGTGATTTTCAGCGGGAGGATCGTGAGCAGTTCTTC.

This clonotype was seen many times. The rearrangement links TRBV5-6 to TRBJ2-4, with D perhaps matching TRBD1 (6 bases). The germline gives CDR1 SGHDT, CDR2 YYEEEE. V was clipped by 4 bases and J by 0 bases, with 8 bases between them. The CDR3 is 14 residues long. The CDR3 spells CASSPGQAKNIQYF. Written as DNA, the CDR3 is TGTGCCAGCAGCCCGGGACAAGCCAAAAACATTCAGTACTTC.

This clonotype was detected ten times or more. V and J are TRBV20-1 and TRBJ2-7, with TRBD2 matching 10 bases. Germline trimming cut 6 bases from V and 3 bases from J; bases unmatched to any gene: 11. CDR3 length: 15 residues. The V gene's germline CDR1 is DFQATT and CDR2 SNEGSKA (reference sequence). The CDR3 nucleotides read TGCAGTGCCCGGGACCGGACTAGCGGCTTCTACGAGCAGTACTTC. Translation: CSARDRTSGFYEQYF.

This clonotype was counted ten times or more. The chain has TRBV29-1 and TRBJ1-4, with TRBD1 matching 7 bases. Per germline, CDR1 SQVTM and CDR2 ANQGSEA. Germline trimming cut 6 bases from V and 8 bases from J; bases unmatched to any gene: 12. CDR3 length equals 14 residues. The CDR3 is CSVGAAGGGEKLFF. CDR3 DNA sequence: TGCAGCGTCGGTGCCGCAGGGGGAGGAGAAAAACTGTTTTTT.

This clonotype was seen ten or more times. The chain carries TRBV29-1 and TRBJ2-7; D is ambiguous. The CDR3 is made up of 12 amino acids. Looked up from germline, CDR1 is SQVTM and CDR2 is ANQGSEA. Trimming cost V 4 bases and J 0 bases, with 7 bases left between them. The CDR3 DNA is TGCAGCGTTGGCAGGCCCTCCTACGAGCAGTACTTC. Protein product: CSVGRPSYEQYF.

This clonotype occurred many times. The CDR3 reads CASRGGEQYF. As DNA, the CDR3 is TGTGCCAGCAGGGGTGGCGAGCAGTACTTC. The chain is built from TRBV2 and TRBJ2-7; no definite D call. This CDR3 region has 10 residues. V lost 6 bases to trimming and J lost 6 bases, with 6 bases between them. Germline values: CDR1 SNHLY, CDR2 FYNNEI.

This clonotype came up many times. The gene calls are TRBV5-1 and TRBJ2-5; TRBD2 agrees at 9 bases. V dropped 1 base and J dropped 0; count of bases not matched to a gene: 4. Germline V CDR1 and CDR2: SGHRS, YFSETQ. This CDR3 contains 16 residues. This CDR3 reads CASSLRSGGNQETQYF. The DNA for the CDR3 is TGCGCCAGCAGCTTGCGTAGCGGGGGAAACCAAGAGACCCAGTACTTC.

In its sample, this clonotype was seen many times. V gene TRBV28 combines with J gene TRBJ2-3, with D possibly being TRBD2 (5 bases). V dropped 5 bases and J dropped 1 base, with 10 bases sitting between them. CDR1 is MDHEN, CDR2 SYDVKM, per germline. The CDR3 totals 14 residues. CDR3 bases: TGTGCCAGCAGTCCCAGGACTCGCACAGATACGCAGTATTTT. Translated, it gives CASSPRTRTDTQYF.

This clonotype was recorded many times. The CDR3 coding sequence is TGTGCCAGCAACAGCCGGGACCTAAGTTTGAGTGAGCAGTTCTTC. As protein: CASNSRDLSLSEQFF. The genes are TRBV12-3 or TRBV12-4 and TRBJ2-1, with D perhaps given as TRBD1 or TRBD2 (5 bases each). CDR3 length equals 15 residues. Trimming took 7 bases from V and 9 from J, leaving 22 bases between them.

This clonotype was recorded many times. CDR3 sequence reads: CASSLGTGLKNIQYF. The CDR3 DNA sequence: TGTGCCAGCAGCTTAGGGACAGGGCTCAAAAACATTCAGTACTTC. The chain joins TRBV7-8 to TRBJ2-4; 8 positions agree with TRBD1. The CDR3 sequence is 15 residues long. CDR1 SGHVS and CDR2 FQNEAQ come from the germline V gene. The ends lost 1 base at V and 3 bases at J; junction bases unmatched: 2. The full variable domain, with the rest looked up from reference TRBV7-8 and TRBJ2-4, is GAGVSQSPRYKVAKRGQDVALRCDPISGHVSLFWYQQALGQGPEFLTYFQNEAQLDKSGLPSDRFFAERPEGSVSTLKIQRTQQEDSAVYLCASSLGTGLKNIQYFGAGTRLSVL.

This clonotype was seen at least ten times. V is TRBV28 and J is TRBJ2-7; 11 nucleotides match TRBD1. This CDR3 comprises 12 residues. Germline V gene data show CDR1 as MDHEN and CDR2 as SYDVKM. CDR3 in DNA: TGTGCTAGCCGGGACAGGGGGTACGAGCAGTACTTC. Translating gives CASRDRGYEQYF.

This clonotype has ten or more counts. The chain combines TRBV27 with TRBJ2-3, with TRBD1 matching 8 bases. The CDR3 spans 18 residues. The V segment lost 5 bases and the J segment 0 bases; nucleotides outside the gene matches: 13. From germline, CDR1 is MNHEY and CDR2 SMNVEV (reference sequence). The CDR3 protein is CASSPRKLDRGSTDTQYF. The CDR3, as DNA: TGTGCCAGCAGTCCCAGGAAACTCGACAGGGGCAGCACAGATACGCAGTATTTT.

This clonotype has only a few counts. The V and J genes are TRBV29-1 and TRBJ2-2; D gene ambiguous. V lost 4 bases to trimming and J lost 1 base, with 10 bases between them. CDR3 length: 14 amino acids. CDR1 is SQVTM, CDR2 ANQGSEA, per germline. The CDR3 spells CSVGPDMNTGELFF. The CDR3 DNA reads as TGCAGCGTTGGGCCCGATATGAACACCGGGGAGCTGTTTTTT.

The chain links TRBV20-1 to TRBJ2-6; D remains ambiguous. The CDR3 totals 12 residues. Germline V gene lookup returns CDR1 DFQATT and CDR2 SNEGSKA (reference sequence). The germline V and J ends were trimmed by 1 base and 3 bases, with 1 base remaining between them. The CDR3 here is CSARGGANVLTF. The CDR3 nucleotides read TGCAGTGCTAGAGGTGGGGCCAACGTCCTGACTTTC.

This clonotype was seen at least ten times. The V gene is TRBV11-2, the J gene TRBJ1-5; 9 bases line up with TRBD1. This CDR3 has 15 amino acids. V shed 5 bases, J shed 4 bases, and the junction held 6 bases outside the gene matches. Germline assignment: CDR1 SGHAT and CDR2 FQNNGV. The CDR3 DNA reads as TGTGCCAGCAGCACCGGACAGGGGCCAAATCAGCCCCAGCATTTT. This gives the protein CASSTGQGPNQPQHF. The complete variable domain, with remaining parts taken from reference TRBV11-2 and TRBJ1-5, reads EAGVAQSPRYKIIEKRQSVAFWCNPISGHATLYWYQQILGQGPKLLIQFQNNGVVDDSQLPKDRFSAERLKGVDSTLKIQPAKLEDSAVYLCASSTGQGPNQPQHFGDGTRLSIL.

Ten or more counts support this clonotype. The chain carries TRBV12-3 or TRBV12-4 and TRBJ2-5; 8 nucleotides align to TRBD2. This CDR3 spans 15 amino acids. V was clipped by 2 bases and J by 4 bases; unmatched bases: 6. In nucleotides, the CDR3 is TGTGCCAGCAGTTTACCGGGACTAGTAAGAGAGACCCAGTACTTC. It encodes CASSLPGLVRETQYF.

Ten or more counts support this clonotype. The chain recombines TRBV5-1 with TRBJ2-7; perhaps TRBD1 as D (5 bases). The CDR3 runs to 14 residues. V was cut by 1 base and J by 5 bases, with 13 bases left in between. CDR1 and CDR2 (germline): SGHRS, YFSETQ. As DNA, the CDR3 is TGCGCCAGCAGCTTGATTCCAGGGTCCGACGAGCAGTACTTC. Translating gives CASSLIPGSDEQYF.

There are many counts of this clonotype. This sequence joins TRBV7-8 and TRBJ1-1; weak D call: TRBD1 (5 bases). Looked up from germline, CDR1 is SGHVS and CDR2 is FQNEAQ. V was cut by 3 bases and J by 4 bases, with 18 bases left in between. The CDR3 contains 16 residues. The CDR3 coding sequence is TGTGCCAGCAGCTTGGCTATACCGGGACTGGTCACTGAAGCTTTCTTT. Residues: CASSLAIPGLVTEAFF. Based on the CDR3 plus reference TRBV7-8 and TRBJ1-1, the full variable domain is GAGVSQSPRYKVAKRGQDVALRCDPISGHVSLFWYQQALGQGPEFLTYFQNEAQLDKSGLPSDRFFAERPEGSVSTLKIQRTQQEDSAVYLCASSLAIPGLVTEAFFGQGTRLTVV.

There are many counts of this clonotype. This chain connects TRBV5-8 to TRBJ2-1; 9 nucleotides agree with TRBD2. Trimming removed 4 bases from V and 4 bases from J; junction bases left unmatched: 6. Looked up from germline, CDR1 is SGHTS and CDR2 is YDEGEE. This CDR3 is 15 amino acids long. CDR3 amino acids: CASSPRLAVYNEQFF. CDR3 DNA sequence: TGTGCCAGCAGCCCGAGACTAGCGGTTTACAATGAGCAGTTCTTC.

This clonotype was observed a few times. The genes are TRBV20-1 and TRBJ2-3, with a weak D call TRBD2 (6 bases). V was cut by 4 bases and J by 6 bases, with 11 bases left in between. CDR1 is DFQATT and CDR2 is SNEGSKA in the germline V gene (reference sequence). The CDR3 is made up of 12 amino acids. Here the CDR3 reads CSAIRELDTQYF. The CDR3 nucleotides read TGCAGTGCTATCCGGGAGCTCGATACGCAGTATTTT.